What follows describes a single T cell receptor beta chain. The antigen remains undetermined. Germline CDR1 is MGHRA and CDR2 is YSYEKL. V shed 1 base, J shed 4 bases, and the junction held 6 bases outside the gene matches. The CDR3 is made up of 17 amino acids. This record comes from a study of cytomegalovirus exposure and HLA in healthy donors. Study information: The platform used for the 120 validation repertoires matched that of the roughly 630 first-cohort repertoires, a later analysis reported. General study points: It was found in a later analysis that first-cohort TCR clusters tended to co-occur in the approximately 120 validation repertoires. In vitro work confirmed that a few CMV-associated chains recognize CMV antigens. Reportedly, cytomegalovirus status was diagnosed with high sensitivity and specificity.

TCRdb's table, derived via immunoSEQ multiplex PCR, lists solely in-frame clones and lacks some. The table has 170,000 or so clones, roughly 84% seen once. What was sequenced was PBMCs. The sequence was obtained from a woman under 30 in good health and CMV-seropositive. This chain connects TRBV4-1 to TRBJ2-3; 12 bases line up with TRBD2. The CDR3 reads CASSQVLLAGGPDTQYF. The DNA for the CDR3 is TGCGCCAGCAGCCAAGTTCTGCTAGCGGGGGGGCCAGATACGCAGTATTTT.